A selection of T cell receptor gamma chains follows, all from one sample in a study of gamma-delta T cells after stem cell transplantation. TCRdb re-called the RT-PCR reads via CATT. The sample lists over a thousand gamma-chain clones, roughly 88% occurring once. The source material was gamma-delta T cells. The receptors were gathered from a human donor. It is not recorded whose cells these are; they may come from a transplant donor. CDR3s leave out the opening cysteine and the closing phenylalanine or tryptophan.

V gene	J gene	CDR3 protein
TRGV9	TRGJP	ALWEVGELGKKIKV
TRGV5	TRGJ1/TRGJ2	ATWDNQDYKKL
TRGV5	TRGJ1/TRGJ2	ATWDRDYKKL
TRGV2	TRGJP2	ATWDANYSSDWIKT
TRGV5	TRGJ1/TRGJ2	ATWDSQRPSNYYKKL
TRGV2	TRGJ1/TRGJ2	ATWDGPKKL
TRGV5	TRGJ1/TRGJ2	ATWDRQDYKKL
TRGV4	TRGJ1/TRGJ2	ATWDLTTYKKL
TRGV8	TRGJP2	ATWEYSSDWIKT
TRGV2	TRGJ1/TRGJ2	ATWDGPDYKKL
TRGV9	TRGJ1/TRGJ2	ALWEVTNYYKKL
TRGV2	TRGJ1/TRGJ2	ATWDGPDYYKKL
TRGV3	TRGJ1/TRGJ2	ATWAYYKKL
TRGV9	TRGJP	ALWELGKKIKV
TRGV2	TRGJ1/TRGJ2	ATWDGTYYKKL
TRGV9	TRGJP1	ALWEVHTTGWFKI
TRGV4	TRGJ1/TRGJ2	ATWDLLYYKKL
TRGV2	TRGJ1/TRGJ2	ATWDGREKL
TRGV5	TRGJ1/TRGJ2	ATWDGYKKL
TRGV2	TRGJP2	ATWDGYSIDWIKT
TRGV5	TRGJ1/TRGJ2	ATWDRPEKL
TRGV5	TRGJP	ATWDRQELGKKIKV
TRGV5	TRGJ1/TRGJ2	ATWDNNKKL
TRGV5	TRGJ1/TRGJ2	ATWDRFANYYKKL
TRGV3	TRGJ1/TRGJ2	ATWDRGIKL
TRGV3	TRGJ1/TRGJ2	ATWDRYYYKKL
TRGV9	TRGJ1/TRGJ2	ALLGKKL
TRGV4	TRGJ1/TRGJ2	ATWDVVTTKKL
TRGV9	TRGJ1/TRGJ2	ALWDLDYYKKL
TRGV3	TRGJ1/TRGJ2	ATWDRVGKL
TRGV9	TRGJ1/TRGJ2	ALWNKKL